The 27 T cell receptor beta chains below come from one sample, sequenced in a study of CD8 T cells in Susac syndrome. With random hexamers, roughly 0.45 to 1 ug RNA was reverse transcribed. TCRdb passed the immunoSEQ multiplex PCR reads through MiXCR, listing each CDR3 protein once. The sample carries about 200,000 distinct CDR3 sequences, 80% to 95% recorded once. The sample consisted of CD4+ T cells from PBMCs. The source is a human donor in good health.

The V gene is TRBV5-1, the J gene TRBJ2-7; D remains ambiguous. Germline CDR1 is SGHRS and CDR2 is YFSETQ. CDR3 size: 13 residues. V dropped 2 bases and J dropped 5 bases, with 11 bases sitting between them. This CDR3 reads CASSLKDAHEQYF. The DNA for the CDR3 is TGCGCCAGCAGCTTAAAGGACGCCCACGAGCAGTACTTC.

The CDR3 spells CAWSVGGPNQPQHF. In DNA form, the CDR3 reads TGTGCCTGGAGTGTTGGGGGGCCCAATCAGCCCCAGCATTTT. The chain carries TRBV30 and TRBJ1-5; TRBD1 might be the D (6 bases). V was cut by 0 bases and J by 3 bases, with 9 bases left in between. The CDR3 is 14 amino acids. Per germline, CDR1 GTSNPN and CDR2 SVGIG (reference sequence).

The V and J genes are TRBV19 and TRBJ1-1, with D hard to call. Germline V gene data show CDR1 as LNHDA and CDR2 as SQIVND (reference sequence). V lost 0 bases, J lost 4 bases, and 18 bases lay in between. This CDR3 region has 17 residues. The CDR3 sequence is CASSIEVRRRVSTEAFF. CDR3 DNA sequence: TGTGCCAGTAGTATAGAGGTCAGAAGAAGAGTTAGCACTGAAGCTTTCTTT.

The V gene is TRBV7-9, the J gene TRBJ2-7, with TRBD1 matching 7 bases. Germline V gene data show CDR1 as SEHNR and CDR2 as FQNEAQ (reference sequence). The CDR3 consists of 14 residues. Germline trimming cut 2 bases from V and 4 bases from J; bases unmatched to any gene: 5. This CDR3 is CASSLNRGGYEQYF. The CDR3 DNA sequence: TGTGCCAGCAGCTTAAACAGGGGCGGATACGAGCAGTACTTC.

The chain is built from TRBV19 and TRBJ1-1; the D gene is possibly TRBD1 (5 bases). Germline lookup yields CDR1 LNHDA and CDR2 SQIVND (reference sequence). V was trimmed by 8 bases and J by 6 bases, leaving 13 bases between them. The CDR3 loop spans 12 amino acids. The CDR3 sequence: CASGTLGAEAFF. Written as DNA, the CDR3 is TGTGCCAGTGGGACTTTGGGCGCTGAAGCTTTCTTT.

The chain recombines TRBV2 with TRBJ1-2; D uncertain. This CDR3 is built from 16 residues. Germline V gene sequence: CDR1 SNHLY, CDR2 FYNNEI. Trimming took 3 bases from V and 0 from J, leaving 14 bases between them. The CDR3 sequence is CASSEGWSLANYGYTF. The CDR3 DNA reads TGTGCCAGCAGTGAGGGGTGGTCCTTAGCTAACTATGGCTACACCTTC. Full variable domain (outside the CDR3, taken from reference TRBV2 and TRBJ1-2): EPEVTQTPSHQVTQMGQEVILRCVPISNHLYFYWYRQILGQKVEFLVSFYNNEISEKSEIFDDQFSVERPDGSNFTLKIRSTKLEDSAMYFCASSEGWSLANYGYTFGSGTRLTVV.

This clonotype came up a few times. The rearrangement links TRBV3-1 to TRBJ2-7; 7 bases fit TRBD1. Germline CDR1 LGHDT, CDR2 YNNKEL (reference sequence). Trimming cost V 3 bases and J 4 bases; bases outside gene matches: 6. The length of the CDR3 is 14 residues. CDR3 in DNA: TGTGCCAGCAGCCAGGGACAGCCTGCGTACGAGCAGTACTTC. It specifies CASSQGQPAYEQYF.

This sequence joins TRBV7-2 and TRBJ1-2; D not resolved. Germline CDR1 is SGHTA and CDR2 is FQGNSA. V was pared by 4 bases and J by 4 bases, with 10 bases between. The CDR3 contains 13 residues. As DNA, the CDR3 is TGTGCCAGCAGCTCACAGACGGTCTATGGCTACACCTTC. Residues: CASSSQTVYGYTF. The whole variable domain, remainder taken from reference TRBV7-2 and TRBJ1-2, is GAGVSQSPSNKVTEKGKDVELRCDPISGHTALYWYRQSLGQGLEFLIYFQGNSAPDKSGLPSDRFSAERTGGSVSTLTIQRTQQEDSAVYLCASSSQTVYGYTFGSGTRLTVV.

The chain couples TRBV27 to TRBJ1-6, with D possibly being TRBD1 (6 bases). The CDR3 consists of 14 residues. CDR1 and CDR2 from the germline V gene are MNHEY and SMNVEV (reference sequence). Trimming stripped 2 bases from V and 7 bases from J, with 9 bases between. Here the CDR3 reads CASSLEGDNSPLHF. The CDR3, as DNA: TGTGCCAGCAGTTTAGAGGGGGACAATTCACCCCTCCACTTT.

V usage is TRBV12-3 or TRBV12-4 and J usage is TRBJ1-1; D gene unclear. V shed 6 bases and J shed 1 base, with 12 bases lying between them. This CDR3 comprises 14 residues. DNA for the CDR3: TGTGCCAGCAGGGTAAGGGCCCCGAACACTGAAGCTTTCTTT. Translating gives CASRVRAPNTEAFF.

This clonotype came up once. This chain uses TRBV7-2 with TRBJ2-3; maybe TRBD2 (6 bases). Germline CDR1 SGHTA, CDR2 FQGNSA. This CDR3 is built from 16 residues. With 5 bases removed from V and 7 bases from J, the gap between germline ends came to 22 bases. The CDR3 nucleotides read TGTGCCAGCAGCCGGGTAGGGACTGCGGACCCTCATACGCAGTATTTT. This codes for CASSRVGTADPHTQYF.

The chain combines TRBV28 with TRBJ1-5; D unclear. Trimming stripped 3 bases from V and 2 bases from J, with 5 bases between. The germline V gene encodes CDR1 MDHEN and CDR2 SYDVKM. The CDR3 runs to 13 residues. CDR3 protein: CASSFLGNQPQHF. The CDR3 DNA reads TGTGCCAGCAGTTTCTTAGGCAATCAGCCCCAGCATTTT. The whole variable domain, filled in from reference TRBV28 and TRBJ1-5, reads DVKVTQSSRYLVKRTGEKVFLECVQDMDHENMFWYRQDPGLGLRLIYFSYDVKMKEKGDIPEGYSVSREKKERFSLILESASTNQTSMYLCASSFLGNQPQHFGDGTRLSIL.

For this clonotype: Relative to the germline gene, one junction end is altered; a read error may explain this. The chain recombines TRBV27 with TRBJ1-2, with 7 bases fitting TRBD1. The CDR3 contains 13 residues. Germline V CDR1 and CDR2: MNHEY, SMNVEV (reference sequence). The CDR3: CASSSTPLQGLSF. In DNA, the CDR3 is TGTGCCAGCAGTTCCACCCCCCTACAGGGGCTCTCCTTC.

This sequence joins TRBV6-1 and TRBJ2-1, with D maybe TRBD1 (8 bases). Between the trimmed V and J ends, which lost 7 bases and 5 bases, there was a span of 24 bases. The length of the CDR3 is 17 residues. CDR1 is MNHNS and CDR2 is SASEGT in the germline V gene. The CDR3 spells CASTPWGGTGWDNEQFF. The CDR3 DNA sequence: TGTGCCAGCACTCCATGGGGAGGGACAGGCTGGGACAATGAGCAGTTCTTC.

This clonotype has only a few counts. The genes are TRBV7-9 and TRBJ1-5; no firm D call. Between the trimmed V and J ends, which lost 2 bases and 4 bases, there was a span of 6 bases. Per germline, CDR1 SEHNR and CDR2 FQNEAQ (reference sequence). This CDR3 is 13 amino acids long. For the CDR3, the DNA is TGTGCCAGCAGCTTATCCAGGAATCAGCCCCAGCATTTT. Its protein is CASSLSRNQPQHF.

This clonotype showed up just once. The V and J genes are TRBV9 and TRBJ1-2; unclear D gene. This CDR3 contains 12 residues. Per the germline V gene, CDR1 is SGDLS and CDR2 is YYNGEE. V lost 4 bases to trimming and J lost 8 bases, with 12 bases between them. The CDR3: CASSPTFGGYTF. The CDR3, as DNA: TGTGCCAGCAGCCCCACTTTCGGGGGCTACACCTTC.

The genes are TRBV7-2 and TRBJ1-2; D is unclear. Trimming left V 4 bases short and J 7 bases short, with 13 bases between. The germline gives CDR1 SGHTA, CDR2 FQGNSA. The CDR3 has 13 residues. CDR3 region: CASSSSLSGGYTF. As DNA, the CDR3 is TGTGCCAGCAGCTCCTCCTTGTCCGGTGGCTACACCTTC. The full variable domain, completed using reference TRBV7-2 and TRBJ1-2, is GAGVSQSPSNKVTEKGKDVELRCDPISGHTALYWYRQSLGQGLEFLIYFQGNSAPDKSGLPSDRFSAERTGGSVSTLTIQRTQQEDSAVYLCASSSSLSGGYTFGSGTRLTVV.

This clonotype was counted once. The rearrangement joins TRBV4-3 to TRBJ2-3; D remains unclear. This CDR3 region has 13 residues. The germline V and J ends were trimmed by 4 bases and 6 bases, with 11 bases remaining between them. Germline V CDR1 and CDR2: LGHNA, YSLEER. CDR3 nucleotides: TGCGCCAGCAGCCGTGACCCTCTGGATACGCAGTATTTT. Its translation is CASSRDPLDTQYF.

The chain combines TRBV20-1 with TRBJ2-7; D is perhaps TRBD1 or TRBD2 (5 bases each). Trimming stripped 0 bases from V and 0 bases from J, with 9 bases between. CDR3 length equals 14 residues. Germline values: CDR1 DFQATT, CDR2 SNEGSKA (reference sequence). CDR3 DNA sequence: TGCAGTGCTAGAGATCCAGGGAGCTCCTACGAGCAGTACGTC. Protein sequence: CSARDPGSSYEQYV.

The J gene is TRBJ1-5, the V gene TRBV6-1; TRBD1 might be the D (5 bases). There are 16 residues in the CDR3. Germline V lookup: CDR1 MNHNS, CDR2 SASEGT. The ends were cut back, 6 bases at V and 1 base at J, with 16 bases in the middle. CDR3 nucleotide sequence: TGTGCCAGCAGCCTTCGGGCAGGGTTAAGCAATCAGCCCCAGCATTTT. Amino acids: CASSLRAGLSNQPQHF.

By sample fraction, this clonotype is medium-sized (0.01 to 0.1%). The CDR3 sequence is CASSLKETQYF. CDR3 sequence (DNA): TGTGCCAGCAGCTTAAAAGAGACCCAGTACTTC. The V and J genes are TRBV12-3 or TRBV12-4 and TRBJ2-5; D unresolved. The CDR3 extends over 11 amino acids. Deletions cut 6 bases from V and 3 bases from J, with 5 bases between.

This clonotype was counted a single time. The chain joins TRBV13 to TRBJ2-3, with D perhaps assigned TRBD1 or TRBD2 (5 bases each). The germline V and J ends were trimmed by 4 bases and 6 bases, with 17 bases remaining between them. Germline CDR1 PRHDT, CDR2 FYEKMQ (reference sequence). The length of the CDR3 is 15 residues. The chain's CDR3 is CASSSRDRLKDTQYF. For the CDR3, the DNA is TGTGCCAGCAGCTCCCGGGACCGCCTAAAGGATACGCAGTATTTT. Full variable domain (outside the CDR3, taken from reference TRBV13 and TRBJ2-3): AAGVIQSPRHLIKEKRETATLKCYPIPRHDTVYWYQQGPGQDPQFLISFYEKMQSDKGSIPDRFSAQQFSDYHSELNMSSLELGDSALYFCASSSRDRLKDTQYFGPGTRLTVL.

This clonotype came up once. The chain is built from TRBV29-1 and TRBJ1-1; D call uncertain. With 3 bases removed from V and 1 base from J, the gap between germline ends came to 18 bases. Germline values: CDR1 SQVTM, CDR2 ANQGSEA. This CDR3 spans 16 amino acids. In DNA form, the CDR3 reads TGCAGCGTTGATCTCGGGTCCCACTGGAAGAACACTGAAGCTTTCTTT. It yields the protein CSVDLGSHWKNTEAFF.

V usage is TRBV6-2 or TRBV6-3 and J usage is TRBJ2-7; tentatively, D is TRBD1 or TRBD2 (5 bases each). This CDR3 contains 14 residues. The V and J ends lost 6 bases and 3 bases respectively, with 15 bases between them. Per the germline V gene, CDR1 is MNHEY and CDR2 is SVGEGT. This CDR3 is CASSREGPDYEQYV. In DNA, the CDR3 is TGTGCCAGCAGCCGCGAGGGGCCTGACTACGAGCAGTACGTC.

The chain links TRBV7-2 to TRBJ1-4; no firm D call. This CDR3 contains 12 residues. Germline CDR1 SGHTA, CDR2 FQGNSA. V lost 1 base and J 5 bases, leaving 2 bases between the germline ends. The CDR3 loop reads CASSLVNEKLFF. In nucleotides, the CDR3 is TGTGCCAGCAGCTTAGTAAATGAAAAACTGTTTTTT.

This clonotype was observed a single time. CDR3 nucleotide sequence: TGTGCCAGTAGTGTGGACAGTCTGGGCTACACCTTC. It encodes CASSVDSLGYTF. The chain has TRBV19 and TRBJ1-2; D might be TRBD1 (6 bases). Trimming pared 5 bases from V and 8 bases from J, leaving 12 bases between. This CDR3 contains 12 residues. Germline CDR1 is LNHDA and CDR2 is SQIVND (reference sequence).

The table lists this clonotype with a count of one. The chain is built from TRBV5-1 and TRBJ1-2; no reliable D call. The CDR3 sequence is 12 residues long. V gave up 4 bases and J gave up 6 bases, with 10 bases separating them. Germline CDR1 SGHRS, CDR2 YFSETQ. The DNA for the CDR3 is TGCGCCAGCAGCCGGGTGGCAGATGGCTACACCTTC. Translation gives CASSRVADGYTF.